Below are 9 T cell receptor beta chains sequenced from a single sample in a study of blood T cells in healthy people across ages. The authors ran a second PCR of 7 to 11 cycles using a sample-barcoded 5' primer and a J-beta primer mix. TCRdb passed the 5' RACE reads through MiXCR, listing each CDR3 protein once. The table has some 560,000 distinct CDR3 sequences, about 27% seen once. The sample was also linked to a second study, of T cells of mothers and their children.

Sequenced input: blood. These receptors originate from a boy aged 2-9 years in good health.

The chain uses TRBV6-5 and TRBJ1-1, with D possibly matching TRBD1 (5 bases). The CDR3 loop spans 15 amino acids. V dropped 6 bases and J dropped 2 bases, with 16 bases sitting between them. The germline V gene has CDR1 MNHEY and CDR2 SVGAGI. The CDR3 region has the DNA TGTGCCAGCAGGATCAGGGTTGGAGGAAACACTGAAGCTTTCTTT. Its protein is CASRIRVGGNTEAFF.

The sample holds a few counts of this clonotype. The chain recombines TRBV18 with TRBJ2-7, with TRBD1 matching over 7 bases. In germline, CDR1 is KGHSH, CDR2 LQKENI. This CDR3 comprises 15 residues. V lost 3 bases, J lost 4 bases, and 9 bases stayed unmatched. CDR3 bases: TGTGCCAGCTCACCCCTCGGGACAGACTTATACGAGCAGTACTTC. This translates into CASSPLGTDLYEQYF. Combining the CDR3 with reference TRBV18 and TRBJ2-7 gives the whole variable domain NAGVMQNPRHLVRRRGQEARLRCSPMKGHSHVYWYRQLPEEGLKFMVYLQKENIIDESGMPKERFSAEFPKEGPSILRIQQVVRGDSAAYFCASSPLGTDLYEQYFGPGTRLTVT.

The chain uses TRBV10-3 and TRBJ1-5, with a possible D match to TRBD1 (5 bases). V gave up 0 bases and J gave up 6 bases, with 6 bases separating them. CDR3 length: 13 amino acids. Looked up from germline, CDR1 is ENHRY and CDR2 is SYGVKD. CDR3: CAISESGVQPQHF. CDR3 nucleotides: TGTGCCATCAGTGAGTCGGGGGTTCAGCCCCAGCATTTT.

The chain couples TRBV5-1 to TRBJ2-5; D is unresolved. The DNA end lines up better with TRBJ2-7; the J call may be wrong. The CDR3 has 13 amino acids. From germline, CDR1 is SGHRS and CDR2 YFSETQ. CDR3 in amino acids: CASSLSLNYEQYF. The CDR3 coding sequence is TGCGCCAGCAGCCTCAGTCTTAACTACGAGCAGTACTTC.

The chain employs TRBV12-3 or TRBV12-4 and TRBJ2-5; 15 bases are a match to TRBD2. V shed 5 bases, J shed 5 bases, and the junction held 3 bases outside the gene matches. The CDR3 spans 15 residues. CDR3 residues: CASSGTSGGPETQYF. Here the CDR3 DNA reads TGTGCCAGCAGTGGGACTAGCGGGGGGCCGGAGACCCAGTACTTC.

This clonotype was picked up a small number of times. As DNA, the CDR3 is TGTGCCAGCAGTTCCCGCAGAGGTCGAATCGAGCAGTACTTC. Translating it yields CASSSRRGRIEQYF. The genes are TRBV6-6 and TRBJ2-7; no clear D. CDR3 length: 14 amino acids. CDR1 and CDR2 from the germline V gene are MNHNY and SVGAGI (reference sequence). V was shortened by 4 bases and J by 6 bases, with 16 bases between the two germline ends.

J is TRBJ2-5 and V is TRBV5-1, with D perhaps TRBD1 (6 bases). Germline V gene lookup returns CDR1 SGHRS and CDR2 YFSETQ. With 7 bases removed from V and 7 bases from J, the gap between germline ends came to 23 bases. The CDR3 runs 15 residues. The CDR3 loop reads CASQPDSAVGLTQYF. The CDR3 coding sequence is TGCGCCAGCCAACCGGACAGTGCAGTGGGGTTGACCCAGTACTTC.

The chain employs TRBV13 and TRBJ2-5, with D possibly TRBD1 on 5 matching bases. The germline V gene encodes CDR1 PRHDT and CDR2 FYEKMQ (reference sequence). The CDR3 is made up of 16 amino acids. Trimming pared 5 bases from V and 2 bases from J, leaving 18 bases between. The CDR3 DNA reads as TGTGCCAGCAGCCTGTCAGGGTCGTCGTGGCAAGAGACCCAGTACTTC. It encodes CASSLSGSSWQETQYF.

This clonotype was seen more than once but under ten times. The chain employs TRBV27 and TRBJ1-4, with unresolved D. Germline CDR1 and CDR2: MNHEY and SMNVEV (reference sequence). The V gene lost 2 bases and the J gene lost 6 bases, with 7 bases spanning the gap. This CDR3 contains 13 residues. CDR3 residues: CASSLRGDEKLFF. The CDR3 DNA reads TGTGCCAGCAGTTTACGGGGAGATGAAAAACTGTTTTTT.